The rows below give T cell receptor beta chains drawn from one sample of a study of technical replicates of blood from several donors. Sequenced by immunoSEQ multiplex PCR; TCRdb stores in-frame clones only, minus some. The profile shows tens of thousands of clones, 92% of them singletons. The material sequenced was T cells isolated from PBMCs. Receptors originate from a human donor in good health. CDR3s include the opening cysteine and the closing phenylalanine or tryptophan. The order of the fields is J gene, D gene, clone size, V gene, CDR3 protein, CDR3 DNA. A D gene is named only where the DNA matches it firmly. Clone size is stated in some rows and not others, as once, few, many or a class when expanded.

TRBJ2-7,.,.,TRBV30,CAWSSREEQYF,TGTGCCTGGAGTAGCCGTGAAGAGCAGTACTTC
TRBJ2-7,.,.,TRBV2,CASSEVDSYEQYF,TGTGCCAGCAGCGAAGTTGACAGCTACGAGCAGTACTTC
TRBJ1-2,TRBD1,.,TRBV2,CASSYRGHRGYTF,TGTGCCAGCAGTTACAGGGGGCATCGGGGCTACACCTTC
TRBJ2-6,TRBD2,.,TRBV13,CASSLRLAGGVTGANVLTF,TGTGCCAGCAGCCTTCGACTAGCGGGAGGGGTAACTGGGGCCAACGTCCTGACTTTC
TRBJ2-5,.,.,TRBV11-2,CASSLWSQETQYF,TGTGCCAGCAGCTTATGGAGTCAAGAGACCCAGTACTTC
TRBJ1-1,.,few,TRBV7-3,CASSSQGTEAFF,TGTGCCAGCAGTTCACAGGGCACTGAAGCTTTCTTT
TRBJ1-1,.,.,TRBV10-3,CAISESGLRNTEAFF,TGTGCCATCAGTGAGTCTGGGCTCAGGAACACTGAAGCTTTCTTT
TRBJ1-2,.,.,TRBV7-5,CVRSHREGYTF,TGTGTCAGAAGCCATAGAGAGGGCTACACCTTC
TRBJ2-3,TRBD1,.,TRBV4-1,CASSQDRALWAVGADTQYF,TGCGCCAGCAGCCAGGACAGGGCTCTCTGGGCAGTAGGGGCAGATACGCAGTATTTT
TRBJ2-7,.,.,TRBV29-1,CSVDRGHEQYF,TGCAGCGTTGACAGGGGACACGAGCAGTACTTC
TRBJ2-1,.,.,TRBV15,CATSRPPDNEQFF,TGTGCCACCAGCAGACCCCCGGACAATGAGCAGTTCTTC
TRBJ1-1,TRBD1,.,TRBV5-1,CASSLGDRATEAFF,TGCGCCAGCAGCTTGGGGGACAGGGCCACTGAAGCTTTCTTT
TRBJ2-1,TRBD2,.,TRBV5-8,CASSPTKVSSGFYNEQFF,TGTGCCAGCAGCCCCACAAAAGTCTCTAGCGGTTTCTACAATGAGCAGTTCTTC
TRBJ1-2,TRBD1,.,TRBV5-4,CASSLGGTGLLRQDGYTF,TGTGCCAGCAGCTTGGGCGGGACAGGGCTTTTACGCCAAGATGGCTACACCTTC
TRBJ2-7,TRBD1,.,TRBV11-2,CASSSGTGGEQYF,TGTGCCAGCAGCTCAGGGACAGGGGGGGAGCAGTACTTC
TRBJ2-7,.,.,TRBV7-9,CASSKGGAYEQYF,TGTGCCAGCAGTAAAGGAGGGGCCTACGAGCAGTACTTC
TRBJ1-4,TRBD1,.,TRBV28,CASSAPDRGTNEKLFF,TGTGCCAGCAGCGCCCCGGACAGGGGGACTAATGAAAAACTGTTTTTT
TRBJ1-2,.,.,TRBV18,CASSPEGSPYGYTF,TGTGCCAGCTCACCAGAGGGATCCCCCTATGGCTACACCTTC
TRBJ2-3,.,.,TRBV5-8,CASIDRLSTDTQYF,TGTGCCAGCATCGACAGGCTAAGCACAGATACGCAGTATTTT
TRBJ2-7,.,.,TRBV7-9,CASSSEGRAEPYF,TGTGCCAGCAGCTCAGAGGGTAGGGCGGAACCGTACTTC
TRBJ1-1,TRBD1,.,TRBV28,CATTGDTEAFF,TGTGCCACCACAGGGGACACTGAAGCTTTCTTT
TRBJ2-1,TRBD2,.,TRBV18,CASSQRSAGTSYEQFF,TGTGCCAGCTCACAACGATCAGCGGGAACGTCGTACGAGCAGTTCTTC
TRBJ1-1,.,few,TRBV11-2,CASSLGGHTEAFF,TGTGCCAGCAGCTTGGGGGGACACACTGAAGCTTTCTTT
TRBJ2-1,TRBD1,.,TRBV18,CASSPQGANEQFF,TGTGCCAGCTCACCTCAGGGGGCGAATGAGCAGTTCTTC
TRBJ1-1,TRBD1,.,TRBV30,CAWSVPRTGGHTEAFF,TGTGCCTGGAGTGTACCCCGGACAGGGGGCCACACTGAAGCTTTCTTT
TRBJ2-4,TRBD1,.,TRBV14,CASSQDGWGQKNIQYF,TGTGCCAGCAGCCAAGATGGATGGGGACAGAAAAACATTCAGTACTTC
TRBJ2-3,TRBD1,.,TRBV4-3,CASSQSQTGTAPDTQYF,TGCGCCAGCAGCCAAAGTCAAACCGGGACAGCGCCAGATACGCAGTATTTT
TRBJ2-3,.,.,TRBV2,CASRGPSGSTDTQYF,TGTGCCAGCAGAGGACCAAGCGGGAGCACAGATACGCAGTATTTT
TRBJ2-7,TRBD1,few,TRBV4-1,CASSHDGQADSYEQYF,TGCGCCAGCAGCCATGACGGACAGGCCGACTCCTACGAGCAGTACTTC
TRBJ1-2,TRBD1,once,TRBV6-5,CASSPNILDRDGYTF,TGTGCCAGCAGTCCGAATATCTTAGACAGGGATGGCTACACCTTC
TRBJ2-7,TRBD1,.,TRBV11-2,CASSFGGQGGSYEQYF,TGTGCCAGCAGCTTCGGCGGACAGGGGGGATCCTACGAGCAGTACTTC
TRBJ2-7,TRBD2,.,TRBV5-6,CASSLDLAGVGEQYF,TGTGCCAGCAGCTTGGACCTAGCGGGAGTAGGGGAGCAGTACTTC
TRBJ1-5,.,.,TRBV19,CASSILSGHQPQHF,TGTGCCAGTAGTATACTCTCAGGGCATCAGCCCCAGCATTTT
TRBJ2-7,.,.,TRBV9,CASSGPSVEQYF,TGTGCCAGCAGCGGCCCTAGCGTCGAGCAGTACTTC
TRBJ1-5,.,.,TRBV19,CASSPQGYQPQHF,TGTGCCAGTAGTCCACAGGGTTATCAGCCCCAGCATTTT
TRBJ2-7,.,.,TRBV14,CASSQVPAGPIYEQYF,TGTGCCAGCAGCCAAGTCCCTGCGGGTCCAATCTACGAGCAGTACTTC
TRBJ1-2,.,.,TRBV13,CASSQVEDRNYGYTF,TGTGCCAGCAGCCAGGTGGAGGACCGAAACTATGGCTACACCTTC
TRBJ1-3,.,.,TRBV4-2,CASSQEQFSGNTIYF,TGTGCCAGCAGCCAAGAACAGTTCTCTGGAAACACCATATATTTT
TRBJ1-5,.,.,TRBV5-8,CASSVYDRFNQPQHF,TGTGCCAGCAGCGTATACGACAGATTTAATCAGCCCCAGCATTTT
TRBJ1-5,TRBD1,.,TRBV10-3,CAIGPSDREDASNQPQHF,TGTGCCATCGGGCCTTCCGACAGGGAGGATGCAAGCAATCAGCCCCAGCATTTT
TRBJ2-3,TRBD1,.,TRBV10-3,CAIRGTGLTDTQYF,TGTGCCATCCGGGGGACAGGACTCACAGATACGCAGTATTTT
TRBJ2-3,.,.,TRBV9,CASSVGAGKNVDTQYF,TGTGCCAGCAGCGTAGGAGCAGGGAAAAACGTAGATACGCAGTATTTT
TRBJ2-1,.,.,TRBV30,CAWATFSVSYNEQFF,TGTGCCTGGGCAACCTTTAGCGTCTCCTACAATGAGCAGTTCTTC
TRBJ2-7,.,.,TRBV18,CASSPLDISTYEQYF,TGTGCCAGCTCACCACTGGACATATCTACCTACGAGCAGTACTTC
TRBJ1-5,.,.,TRBV4-1,CASSQATGLNNQPQHF,TGCGCCAGCAGCCAAGCCACGGGACTGAATAATCAGCCCCAGCATTTT
TRBJ1-4,.,.,TRBV19,CASSKLENEKLFF,TGTGCCAGTAGTAAGCTCGAAAATGAAAAACTGTTTTTT
TRBJ1-2,.,.,TRBV4-2,CASSLAERPNYGYTF,TGTGCCAGCAGCCTCGCAGAACGTCCCAACTATGGCTACACCTTC
TRBJ2-7,TRBD1,.,TRBV6-5,CASSYWGQAYEQYF,TGTGCCAGCAGTTACTGGGGACAGGCCTACGAGCAGTACTTC
TRBJ1-5,.,.,TRBV9,CARTVNSNQPQHF,TGTGCCAGAACAGTTAATAGCAATCAGCCCCAGCATTTT
TRBJ1-5,.,.,TRBV7-9,CASSLEGRSNQPQHF,TGTGCCAGCAGCTTAGAGGGGCGCAGCAATCAGCCCCAGCATTTT
TRBJ2-3,.,.,TRBV5-5,CASSLGGEGTDTQYF,TGTGCCAGCAGCTTGGGGGGGGAAGGGACAGATACGCAGTATTTT